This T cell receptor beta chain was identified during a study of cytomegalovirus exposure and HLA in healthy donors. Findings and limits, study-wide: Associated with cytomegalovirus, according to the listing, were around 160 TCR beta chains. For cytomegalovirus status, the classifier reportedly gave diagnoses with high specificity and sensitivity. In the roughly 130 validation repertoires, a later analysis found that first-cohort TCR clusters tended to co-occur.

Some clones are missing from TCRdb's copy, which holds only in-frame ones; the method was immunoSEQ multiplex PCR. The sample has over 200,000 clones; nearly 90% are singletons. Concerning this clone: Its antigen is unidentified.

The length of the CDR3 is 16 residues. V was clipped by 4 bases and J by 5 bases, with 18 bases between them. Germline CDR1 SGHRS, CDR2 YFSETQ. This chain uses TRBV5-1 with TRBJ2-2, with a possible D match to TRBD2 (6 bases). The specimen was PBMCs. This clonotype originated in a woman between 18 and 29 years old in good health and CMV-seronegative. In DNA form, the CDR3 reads TGCGCCAGCAGCCCAGGACTATCCCCCTCAACCGGGGAGCTGTTTTTT. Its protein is CASSPGLSPSTGELFF.